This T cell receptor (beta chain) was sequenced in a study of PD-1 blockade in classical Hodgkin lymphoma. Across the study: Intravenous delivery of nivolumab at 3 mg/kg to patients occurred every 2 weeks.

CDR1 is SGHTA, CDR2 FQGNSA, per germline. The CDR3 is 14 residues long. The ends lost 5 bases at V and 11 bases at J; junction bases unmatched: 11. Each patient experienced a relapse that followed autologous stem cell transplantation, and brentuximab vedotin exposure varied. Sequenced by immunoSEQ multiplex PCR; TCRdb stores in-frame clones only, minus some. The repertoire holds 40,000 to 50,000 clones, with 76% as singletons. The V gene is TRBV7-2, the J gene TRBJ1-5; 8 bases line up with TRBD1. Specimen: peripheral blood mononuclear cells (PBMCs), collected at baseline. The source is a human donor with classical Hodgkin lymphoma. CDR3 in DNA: TGTGCCAGCAGCCCCTTCCAGGGGGCGGGGACCCAGCATTTT. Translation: CASSPFQGAGTQHF.